This T cell receptor beta chain comes out of a study of blood T cells in healthy people across ages. The ends were cut back, 1 base at V and 1 base at J, with 19 bases in the middle. Germline V lookup: CDR1 MGHRA, CDR2 YSYEKL. The CDR3 spans 18 residues. Study findings and constraints: Age showed a roughly linear inverse relationship with TCR beta diversity per million T cells.

With regard to this clonotype: Its antigen is currently unknown.

A sample-barcoded 5' primer and a J-beta primer mix were used in a second PCR of about 7 to 12 cycles. TCRdb itself ran the 5' RACE reads through MiXCR, one entry per CDR3 protein. The sample contains fewer than 2,000,000 distinct CDR3 sequences, about 31% of which appear only once. The sequence derives from a woman between 25 and 40 years old in good health. What was sequenced was blood. The chain carries TRBV4-1 and TRBJ1-1, with unresolved D. The DNA for the CDR3 is TGCGCCAGCAGCCAAGCTAGTCATCTGGCACGTCCGAACACTGAAGCTTTCTTT. Its protein is CASSQASHLARPNTEAFF.